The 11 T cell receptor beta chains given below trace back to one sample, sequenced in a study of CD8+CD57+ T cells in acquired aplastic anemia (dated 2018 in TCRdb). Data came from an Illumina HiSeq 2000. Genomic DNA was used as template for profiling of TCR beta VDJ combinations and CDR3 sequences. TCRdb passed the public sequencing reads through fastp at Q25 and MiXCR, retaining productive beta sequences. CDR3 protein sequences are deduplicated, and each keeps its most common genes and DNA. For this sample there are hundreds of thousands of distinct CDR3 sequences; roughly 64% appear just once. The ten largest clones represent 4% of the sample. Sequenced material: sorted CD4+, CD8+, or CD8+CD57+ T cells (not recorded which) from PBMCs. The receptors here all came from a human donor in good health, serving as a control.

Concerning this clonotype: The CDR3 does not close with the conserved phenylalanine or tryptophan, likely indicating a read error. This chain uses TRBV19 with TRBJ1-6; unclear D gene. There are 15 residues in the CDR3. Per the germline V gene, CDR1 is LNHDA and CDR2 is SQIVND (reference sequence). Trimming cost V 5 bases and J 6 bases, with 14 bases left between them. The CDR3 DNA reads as TGTGCCAGTAGTGTGATCGGGGAAGTTAATTCACCCCTCCACGGA. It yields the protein CASSVIGEVNSPLHG.

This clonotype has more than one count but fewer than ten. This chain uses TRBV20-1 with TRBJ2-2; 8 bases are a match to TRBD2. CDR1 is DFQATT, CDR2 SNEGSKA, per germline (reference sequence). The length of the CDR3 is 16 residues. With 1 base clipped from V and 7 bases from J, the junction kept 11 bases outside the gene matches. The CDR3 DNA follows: TGCAGTGCTAGAGGTGCCGGGGGGGCCGGGTACGGGGAGCTGTTTTTT. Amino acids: CSARGAGGAGYGELFF.

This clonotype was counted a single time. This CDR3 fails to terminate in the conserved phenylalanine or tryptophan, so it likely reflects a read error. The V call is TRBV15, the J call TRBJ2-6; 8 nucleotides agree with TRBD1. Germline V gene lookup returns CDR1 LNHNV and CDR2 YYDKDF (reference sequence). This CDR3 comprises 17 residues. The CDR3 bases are TGTGCCAGCAGCTCCGGGACAGGTCTGTCTGGGGTCAACGTCCTGACTTGC. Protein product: CASSSGTGLSGVNVLTC.

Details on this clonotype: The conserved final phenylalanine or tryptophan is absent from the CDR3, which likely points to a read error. The CDR3 protein is CASSRGQRTGELFL. CDR3 DNA sequence: TGTGCCAGTAGTAGGGGACAGAGGACCGGGGAGCTGTTTCTT. The V call is TRBV19, the J call TRBJ2-2; TRBD1 matches at 7 bases. Trimming took 4 bases from V and 5 from J; bases not matched to a gene: 4. In germline, CDR1 is LNHDA, CDR2 SQIVND (reference sequence). This CDR3 contains 14 residues.

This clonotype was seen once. CDR3 DNA sequence: TGTGCCAGCAGCAGCAGCGGGGATCACTATGAGCAGTACTTC. Translated, it gives CASSSSGDHYEQYF. The V call is TRBV10-3, the J call TRBJ2-7; 7 bases align to TRBD2. The CDR3 spans 14 residues. The V gene's germline CDR1 is ENHRY and CDR2 SYGVKD. V lost 10 bases and J lost 7; bases outside the gene matches: 16.

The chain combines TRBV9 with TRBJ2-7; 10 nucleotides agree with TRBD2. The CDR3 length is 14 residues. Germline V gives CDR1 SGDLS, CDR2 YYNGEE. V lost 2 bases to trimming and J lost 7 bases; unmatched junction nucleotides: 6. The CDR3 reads CASSVLAGVGEQYF. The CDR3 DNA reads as TGTGCCAGCAGCGTTCTAGCGGGGGTGGGGGAGCAGTACTTC. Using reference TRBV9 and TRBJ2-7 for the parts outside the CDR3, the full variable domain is DSGVTQTPKHLITATGQRVTLRCSPRSGDLSVYWYQQSLDQGLQFLIQYYNGEERAKGNILERFSAQQFPDLHSELNLSSLELGDSALYFCASSVLAGVGEQYFGPGTRLTVT.

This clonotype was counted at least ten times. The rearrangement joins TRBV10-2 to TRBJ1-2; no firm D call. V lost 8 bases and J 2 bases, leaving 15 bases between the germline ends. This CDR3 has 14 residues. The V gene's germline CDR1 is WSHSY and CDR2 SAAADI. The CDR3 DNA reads TGCGCCAGCCGACGAGGGCAGCAAAACTATGGCTACACCTTC. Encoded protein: CASRRGQQNYGYTF.

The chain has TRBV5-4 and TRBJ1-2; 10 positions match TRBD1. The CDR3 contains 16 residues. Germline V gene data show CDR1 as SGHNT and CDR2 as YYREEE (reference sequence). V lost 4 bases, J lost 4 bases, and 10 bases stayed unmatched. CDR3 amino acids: CASSIGQGVGAYGYTF. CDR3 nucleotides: TGTGCCAGCAGCATCGGACAGGGGGTGGGGGCCTATGGCTACACCTTC.

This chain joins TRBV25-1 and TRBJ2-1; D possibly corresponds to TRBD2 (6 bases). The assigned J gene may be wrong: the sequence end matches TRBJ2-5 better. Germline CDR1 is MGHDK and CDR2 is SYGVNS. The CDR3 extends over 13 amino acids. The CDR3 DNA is TGTGCCAGCAGTGAGGCCAGGGAGGATGACCAGTACTTC. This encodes CASSEAREDDQYF.

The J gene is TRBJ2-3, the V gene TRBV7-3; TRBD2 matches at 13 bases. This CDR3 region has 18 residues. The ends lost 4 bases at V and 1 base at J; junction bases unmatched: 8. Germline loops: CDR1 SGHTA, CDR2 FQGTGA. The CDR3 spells CASSSDFGLAGGTDTQYF. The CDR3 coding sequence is TGTGCCAGCAGCTCAGATTTTGGACTAGCGGGGGGCACAGATACGCAGTATTTT.

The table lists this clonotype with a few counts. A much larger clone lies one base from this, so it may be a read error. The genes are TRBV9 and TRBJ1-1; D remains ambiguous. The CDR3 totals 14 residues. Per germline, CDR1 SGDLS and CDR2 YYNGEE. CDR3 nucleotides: TGTGCCAGCAGCGTATTGCAGCTCATGACTAAAGCTTCCTTT. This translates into CASSVLQLMTKASF.